The rows below give T cell receptor beta chains drawn from one sample of a study of T-cell memory formation after mild COVID-19. TCRdb redid the calling of the 5' RACE reads with MiXCR, one entry per CDR3 protein. Here the sample spans 400,000 or so distinct CDR3 sequences, over 15% being singletons. Sequenced sample: PBMCs or a T cell subset sorted from them (not recorded which). These receptors all stem from an adult woman who had mild COVID-19 (a few samples of this study predate the infection). Cell type and time point are not known. CDR3s include the opening cysteine and the closing phenylalanine or tryptophan. Each record gives: clone size, CDR3 length, J gene, D gene, V gene, CDR3 protein, CDR3 DNA. A D gene is named only where the DNA matches it firmly. For some rows the clone size is stated as once, few or many, or as a class when expanded; others skip it.

few,15,TRBJ2-7,TRBD1,TRBV24-1,CATSDPRDRTYEQYF,TGTGCCACCAGTGATCCAAGGGACAGAACCTACGAGCAGTACTTC
.,11,TRBJ2-1,.,TRBV12-3/TRBV12-4,CASSADSEQFF,TGTGCCAGCAGTGCCGACAGTGAGCAGTTCTTC
.,15,TRBJ1-1,TRBD1,TRBV2,CASSEARQGRTEAFF,TGTGCCAGCAGTGAAGCCCGACAGGGTAGGACTGAAGCTTTCTTT
.,15,TRBJ1-5,.,TRBV12-3/TRBV12-4,CASSSSQYPNQPQHF,TGTGCCAGCAGTTCCTCCCAGTATCCCAATCAGCCCCAGCATTTT
.,13,TRBJ2-7,.,TRBV5-6,CASSWAEAYEQYF,TGTGCCAGCAGCTGGGCGGAGGCCTACGAGCAGTACTTC
many,13,TRBJ1-1,.,TRBV2,CASSGQPNTEAFF,TGTGCCAGCTCAGGACAGCCGAACACTGAAGCTTTCTTT
many,13,TRBJ1-1,.,TRBV5-1,CASSLGGDSEAFF,TGCGCCAGCAGCTTGGGGGGGGACTCTGAAGCTTTCTTT
few,15,TRBJ1-2,TRBD1,TRBV7-9,CASSQTGLLAYGYTF,TGTGCCAGCAGCCAGACAGGGCTGCTAGCCTATGGCTACACCTTC
few,12,TRBJ1-2,.,TRBV5-1,CASSWDTTDYTF,TGCGCCAGCAGCTGGGACACGACTGACTACACCTTC
.,13,TRBJ1-2,.,TRBV6-1,CASRDTWGASYTF,TGTGCCAGCAGGGATACGTGGGGCGCGAGCTACACCTTC
few,15,TRBJ2-5,TRBD2,TRBV6-2/TRBV6-3,CASSLASGSLKTQYF,TGTGCCAGCAGTCTAGCTAGCGGGAGTTTGAAGACCCAGTACTTC
few,18,TRBJ1-1,TRBD1,TRBV6-2/TRBV6-3,CASSYSLPEDRAGAEAFF,TGTGCCAGCAGTTACTCATTACCCGAGGACAGGGCCGGGGCTGAAGCTTTCTTT
few,15,TRBJ2-3,TRBD1,TRBV12-3/TRBV12-4,CASRWDREGEDTQYF,TGTGCCAGCAGGTGGGACAGGGAAGGTGAAGATACGCAGTATTTT
once,15,TRBJ2-3,TRBD2,TRBV9,CASSASGGAGDTQYF,TGTGCCAGCAGCGCTAGCGGGGGGGCCGGAGATACGCAGTATTTT
many,13,TRBJ2-5,.,TRBV7-9,CASRVQGFQTQYF,TGTGCCAGCAGGGTACAGGGCTTCCAGACCCAGTACTTC
.,15,TRBJ1-2,TRBD1,TRBV4-1,CASTLTGEVPSGYTF,TGCGCCAGCACCCTGACAGGGGAGGTCCCGAGCGGCTACACCTTC
few,19,TRBJ2-3,TRBD2,TRBV4-2,CASSLDRGLAGVGTDTQYF,TGTGCCAGCAGCCTCGATAGGGGACTAGCGGGAGTTGGGACAGATACGCAGTATTTT
many,13,TRBJ1-1,.,TRBV20-1,CSAPDTKNTEAFF,TGCAGTGCACCCGACACAAAGAACACTGAAGCTTTCTTT
.,14,TRBJ1-1,.,TRBV7-3,CASSLGTGATEAFF,TGTGCCAGCAGCTTAGGGACTGGGGCCACTGAAGCTTTCTTT
.,16,TRBJ2-5,.,TRBV14,CASSQDQYRVQETQYF,TGTGCCAGCAGCCAAGATCAGTACAGGGTCCAAGAGACCCAGTACTTC
.,14,TRBJ2-7,.,TRBV21-1,CASSKAGTGWEQYF,TGTGCCAGCAGCAAAGCCGGGACAGGGTGGGAGCAGTACTTC
few,16,TRBJ2-7,TRBD2,TRBV7-2,CASSSVGTSGSYEQYF,TGTGCCAGCAGCTCCGTCGGGACTAGCGGGAGCTACGAGCAGTACTTC
many,16,TRBJ1-6,.,TRBV9,CASSVEPGTYNSPLHF,TGTGCCAGCAGCGTAGAGCCAGGGACATATAATTCACCCCTCCACTTT
.,14,TRBJ1-2,TRBD1,TRBV3-1,CASSRGQTIYGYTF,TGTGCCAGCAGCCGGGGACAGACCATCTATGGCTACACCTTC
.,11,TRBJ2-3,.,TRBV27,CASGFTDTQYF,TGTGCCAGCGGATTCACAGATACGCAGTATTTT
many,15,TRBJ2-4,.,TRBV27,CASSPYGSSGNIQYF,TGTGCCAGCAGTCCGTACGGGAGTTCGGGAAACATTCAGTACTTC
.,14,TRBJ1-4,.,TRBV5-1,CASSLDQGKEKLFF,TGCGCCAGCAGCTTGGATCAGGGCAAGGAAAAACTGTTTTTT
.,12,TRBJ2-7,.,TRBV12-3/TRBV12-4,CASSTRTYEQYF,TGTGCCAGCAGTACCCGAACCTACGAGCAGTACTTC
.,13,TRBJ1-1,.,TRBV18,CASSPGESGLAFF,TGTGCCAGCTCACCTGGGGAGTCCGGGCTCGCTTTCTTT
few,17,TRBJ2-3,.,TRBV15,CATSRDLEGGRTDTQYF,TGTGCCACCAGCAGAGATCTCGAGGGGGGGCGCACAGATACGCAGTATTTT
many,13,TRBJ2-1,.,TRBV5-1,CASSLGSYNEQFF,TGCGCCAGCAGCTTGGGATCCTACAATGAGCAGTTCTTC
.,15,TRBJ1-1,.,TRBV12-3/TRBV12-4,CASSFQVGADTEAFF,TGTGCCAGCAGTTTTCAGGTCGGGGCGGACACTGAAGCTTTCTTT
.,16,TRBJ2-1,TRBD2,TRBV4-2,CASSPLGLAGLNEQFF,TGTGCCAGCAGCCCCCTAGGACTAGCGGGGTTGAATGAGCAGTTCTTC
.,12,TRBJ2-7,.,TRBV30,CAWSATLNEQYF,TGTGCCTGGAGTGCGACATTGAACGAGCAGTACTTC
.,16,TRBJ2-1,.,TRBV20-1,CSARDPTGGQGDEQFF,TGCAGTGCTAGAGATCCCACGGGAGGGCAGGGGGATGAGCAGTTCTTC
few,15,TRBJ2-1,TRBD1,TRBV20-1,CSAPRQGLSYNEQFF,TGCAGTGCTCCCCGACAGGGGCTATCCTACAATGAGCAGTTCTTC
few,16,TRBJ1-2,TRBD1,TRBV6-2/TRBV6-3,CASSYGTGSQGRGYTF,TGTGCCAGCAGTTACGGGACAGGTTCTCAAGGACGTGGCTACACCTTC
few,14,TRBJ2-2,.,TRBV19,CASSGQDGTGELFF,TGTGCCAGTAGTGGCCAGGACGGAACCGGGGAGCTGTTTTTT
few,14,TRBJ1-2,TRBD1,TRBV5-6,CASSLRGQGSGYTF,TGTGCCAGCAGCTTAAGAGGACAGGGAAGTGGCTACACCTTC
.,14,TRBJ2-3,.,TRBV6-1,CASSEDGGTDTQYF,TGTGCCAGCAGTGAAGACGGAGGCACAGATACGCAGTATTTT
few,14,TRBJ1-2,.,TRBV30,CAWVPKAGHYGYTF,TGTGCCTGGGTCCCAAAGGCAGGGCACTATGGCTACACCTTC
few,15,TRBJ2-1,TRBD1,TRBV20-1,CSAILTGGVYNEQFF,TGCAGTGCCATCCTAACAGGGGGCGTCTACAATGAGCAGTTCTTC
few,17,TRBJ1-1,.,TRBV7-2,CASSRTYSKGVNTEAFF,TGTGCCAGCAGCCGAACATATTCGAAGGGAGTGAACACTGAAGCTTTCTTT
.,12,TRBJ2-7,.,TRBV29-1,CSAAGLGDEQYF,TGCAGCGCCGCTGGGTTGGGGGACGAGCAGTACTTC
few,15,TRBJ1-5,.,TRBV5-1,CASSLDGSSNQPQHF,TGCGCCAGCAGCTTGGATGGGAGTTCCAATCAGCCCCAGCATTTT
.,14,TRBJ1-2,.,TRBV20-1,CSARDLQGNYGYTF,TGCAGTGCTAGAGATCTCCAGGGCAACTATGGCTACACCTTC
few,11,TRBJ1-2,.,TRBV7-2,CASSPFYGYTF,TGTGCCAGCAGCCCTTTCTATGGCTACACCTTC
few,15,TRBJ1-1,.,TRBV5-1,CASSLEGRTAIEAFF,TGCGCCAGCAGCTTGGAGGGACGGACCGCGATTGAAGCTTTCTTT
.,14,TRBJ1-2,.,TRBV11-2,CASSWDLPNYGYTF,TGTGCCAGCAGTTGGGACCTCCCTAACTATGGCTACACCTTC
.,15,TRBJ2-5,TRBD2,TRBV7-3,CASSRIAGGRETQYF,TGTGCCAGCAGCCGGATAGCGGGAGGAAGAGAGACCCAGTACTTC
few,14,TRBJ2-2,TRBD2,TRBV11-3,CASQEGGPTGELFF,TGTGCCAGCCAAGAGGGAGGGCCAACCGGGGAGCTGTTTTTT
few,12,TRBJ2-7,TRBD1,TRBV2,CASSQTGWGQYF,TGTGCCAGCAGCCAGACAGGGTGGGGGCAGTACTTC
many,14,TRBJ2-7,.,TRBV7-3,CASSPIGGVNEQYF,TGTGCCAGCAGCCCAATCGGCGGGGTAAACGAGCAGTACTTC
.,21,TRBJ1-2,TRBD1,TRBV20-1,CSARLRDRGFMGPKNMGGYTF,TGCAGTGCTAGACTCCGGGACAGGGGGTTTATGGGACCTAAAAATATGGGTGGCTACACCTTC
many,14,TRBJ1-4,.,TRBV7-2,CASSFGFSDEKLFF,TGTGCCAGCAGTTTCGGGTTTTCGGATGAAAAACTGTTTTTT
.,14,TRBJ2-1,.,TRBV3-1,CASSQDRLGGEQFF,TGTGCCAGCAGCCAAGATCGCCTAGGAGGTGAGCAGTTCTTC
.,13,TRBJ2-7,.,TRBV18,CASSPRGQGEQYF,TGTGCCAGCTCCCCCAGGGGCCAGGGCGAGCAGTACTTC
few,15,TRBJ1-3,.,TRBV7-2,CASSSTSGGGNTIYF,TGTGCCAGCAGCTCCACTTCAGGAGGTGGAAACACCATATATTTT
.,14,TRBJ1-5,.,TRBV4-2,CASSQEQGGAPQHF,TGTGCCAGCAGCCAAGAACAGGGAGGCGCGCCCCAGCATTTT